Below are 8 T cell receptor beta chains sequenced from a single sample in a study of T cell responses to AZD1222 COVID-19 vaccine (dated by TCRdb to about 2021). The library was obtained by the immunoSEQ multiplex PCR assay. The clones in this table, taken by TCRdb from immuneACCESS, are in-frame only. Not every clone is retained; where verified, under half of the shortfall comes from an unresolved V gene, and the cause of the rest is unknown. This sample comprises about 140,000 clones, roughly 88% of them detected only once. The top ten clonotypes cover around 1.6% of the sample. The time point label of this sample denotes: about 28 days (+/-7) after the second vaccine dose. The sequencing used peripheral blood, collected 28 days after the second AZD1222 dose. Source of these receptors: an adult who received the AZD1222 COVID-19 vaccine.

This chain connects TRBV19 to TRBJ1-2; D gene unclear. V dropped 3 bases and J dropped 4 bases, with 21 bases sitting between them. Germline CDR1 and CDR2: LNHDA and SQIVND (reference sequence). The CDR3 is made up of 17 amino acids. CDR3 protein: CASSIILPSSSLYGYTF. Written as DNA, the CDR3 is TGTGCCAGTAGTATTATCCTCCCCTCCTCATCACTCTATGGCTACACCTTC.

The V call is TRBV19, the J call TRBJ2-3; D unclear. Germline values: CDR1 LNHDA, CDR2 SQIVND (reference sequence). Trimming left V 6 bases short and J 3 bases short, with 10 bases between. This CDR3 is 13 amino acids long. CDR3 residues: CASSTKVTDTQYF. The DNA of the CDR3 is TGTGCCAGTAGCACCAAGGTGACAGATACGCAGTATTTT. The variable domain in full, completed from reference TRBV19 and TRBJ2-3, reads DGGITQSPKYLFRKEGQNVTLSCEQNLNHDAMYWYRQDPGQGLRLIYYSQIVNDFQKGDIAEGYSVSREKKESFPLTVTSAQKNPTAFYLCASSTKVTDTQYFGPGTRLTVL.

The rearrangement uses TRBV6-6 and TRBJ1-1; D is undetermined. The V end was cut by 10 bases, the J end by 1 base, with 16 bases between. The germline gives CDR1 MNHNY, CDR2 SVGAGI (reference sequence). The CDR3 is made up of 14 amino acids. CDR3 in DNA: TGTGCCACCCGCCTTGAAAGAGAGAACACTGAAGCTTTCTTT. Its translation is CATRLERENTEAFF.

The V and J genes are TRBV2 and TRBJ1-1; D unresolved. CDR3 size: 13 residues. V lost 4 bases and J lost 0, with 6 bases in between. Germline V lookup: CDR1 SNHLY, CDR2 FYNNEI. CDR3 region: CASSVGLNTEAFF. CDR3 bases: TGTGCCAGCAGTGTGGGTTTGAACACTGAAGCTTTCTTT.

The V and J genes are TRBV13 and TRBJ2-5; D is possibly TRBD2 (7 bases). From germline, CDR1 is PRHDT and CDR2 FYEKMQ (reference sequence). V dropped 6 bases and J dropped 4 bases, with 18 bases sitting between them. The CDR3 totals 15 residues. The CDR3 here is CASRPGLGGPETQYF. The CDR3 DNA follows: TGTGCCAGCAGACCCGGACTAGGGGGGCCAGAGACCCAGTACTTC.

The CDR3 DNA reads as TGTGCCAGAAGCCCCCCCTGGGACAATAATCCGAACACCGGGGAGCTGTTTTTT. Its translation is CARSPPWDNNPNTGELFF. The chain carries TRBV5-3 and TRBJ2-2; TRBD1 is a possible D gene (6 bases). TRBV5-3 is identified as an open reading frame with a role that is uncertain. This CDR3 region has 18 residues. Trimming shortened V by 4 bases and J by 0 bases, and 19 bases separated the two germline ends.

The rearrangement joins TRBV19 to TRBJ1-5; D is ambiguous. Between the trimmed V and J ends, which lost 6 bases and 2 bases, there was a span of 8 bases. Germline V gene data show CDR1 as LNHDA and CDR2 as SQIVND (reference sequence). CDR3 length: 13 residues. The CDR3 coding sequence is TGTGCCAGTAGGGTAACAGGCAATCAGCCCCAGCATTTT. Its translation is CASRVTGNQPQHF. Based on the CDR3 plus reference TRBV19 and TRBJ1-5, the full variable domain is DGGITQSPKYLFRKEGQNVTLSCEQNLNHDAMYWYRQDPGQGLRLIYYSQIVNDFQKGDIAEGYSVSREKKESFPLTVTSAQKNPTAFYLCASRVTGNQPQHFGDGTRLSIL.

This rearrangement joins TRBV28 to TRBJ2-6; D uncertain. The germline V and J ends were trimmed by 6 bases and 1 base, with 13 bases remaining between them. Germline loops: CDR1 MDHEN, CDR2 SYDVKM. The CDR3 covers 16 residues. The CDR3 protein is CASSPPYKSGANVLTF. CDR3 nucleotide sequence: TGTGCCAGCAGCCCCCCCTACAAATCTGGGGCCAACGTCCTGACTTTC. Together with reference TRBV28 and TRBJ2-6, the CDR3 gives the full variable domain: DVKVTQSSRYLVKRTGEKVFLECVQDMDHENMFWYRQDPGLGLRLIYFSYDVKMKEKGDIPEGYSVSREKKERFSLILESASTNQTSMYLCASSPPYKSGANVLTFGAGSRLTVL.